One and the same sample provided the 21 T cell receptor beta chains below, sequenced in a study of response to subunit inactivated influenza vaccine. Via MiXCR, TCRdb re-called the RT-PCR reads, giving one row per CDR3 protein. This sample has about 830,000 distinct CDR3 sequences, with 18% found just once. The sequences come from PBMCs from blood, collected more than 4 days after vaccination. These receptors all stem from a man in his fifties or sixties who received an inactivated influenza vaccine.

V usage is TRBV24-1 and J usage is TRBJ2-7; no definite D call. Germline values: CDR1 KGHDR, CDR2 SFDVKD. The CDR3 loop spans 14 amino acids. Between the trimmed V and J ends, which lost 3 bases and 1 base, there was a span of 9 bases. CDR3 nucleotide sequence: TGTGCCACCAGTGATGACAAAACTTCCTACGAGCAGTACTTC. This gives the protein CATSDDKTSYEQYF.

The chain is built from TRBV20-1 and TRBJ2-7, with TRBD1 matching over 7 bases. The CDR3 covers 14 residues. Germline CDR1 and CDR2: DFQATT and SNEGSKA (reference sequence). After removal of 6 bases from V and 1 base from J, the junction contained 9 bases not matched to a gene. The CDR3 coding sequence is TGCAGTGCCTCTGGGGACAGTAGATCCTACGAGCAGTACTTC. This encodes CSASGDSRSYEQYF.

In this sample, this clonotype turned up many times. The chain has TRBV20-1 and TRBJ2-1; tentatively, D is TRBD1 (5 bases). CDR1 DFQATT and CDR2 SNEGSKA come from the germline V gene (reference sequence). The V end was cut by 5 bases, the J end by 3 bases, with 14 bases between. The CDR3 has 14 residues. CDR3 sequence reads: CSALLPQGYNEQFF. CDR3 in DNA: TGCAGTGCTTTATTACCGCAGGGCTACAATGAGCAGTTCTTC.

This clonotype was observed a few times. This sequence joins TRBV12-3 or TRBV12-4 and TRBJ2-5, with 10 nucleotides matching TRBD1. Unmatched junction bases numbered 3, after V lost 4 bases and J lost 4 bases. The CDR3 length is 14 residues. The CDR3 sequence: CASSSRTGGETQYF. CDR3 coding DNA: TGTGCCAGCAGTTCCCGGACAGGGGGAGAGACCCAGTACTTC.

This clonotype appeared a few times. This chain connects TRBV21-1 to TRBJ2-3; the table assigns TRBD1, which was not confirmed against the DNA. TRBV21-1 corresponds to a pseudogene. The CDR3 has 14 residues. Written as DNA, the CDR3 is TGTGCCAGCCCACGGACAGCTAGCACAGATACGCAGTATTTT. This gives the protein CASPRTASTDTQYF.

The sample holds a few counts of this clonotype. The chain links TRBV29-1 to TRBJ1-1; D not certain. CDR3 length: 15 residues. Deletions cut 6 bases from V and 0 bases from J, with 17 bases between. Germline-derived CDR1 and CDR2 are SQVTM and ANQGSEA. The chain's CDR3 is CSVAPRLTMNTEAFF. The CDR3 nucleotides read TGCAGCGTCGCCCCCAGGTTGACTATGAACACTGAAGCTTTCTTT.

The V call is TRBV18, the J call TRBJ2-1; a possible D gene is TRBD1 (6 bases). The CDR3 extends over 14 amino acids. The V and J ends lost 1 base and 9 bases respectively, with 13 bases between them. Germline CDR1 KGHSH, CDR2 LQKENI. CDR3 in amino acids: CASSPLSTGPEQFF. CDR3 nucleotides: TGTGCCAGCTCACCACTCTCGACAGGACCTGAGCAGTTCTTC.

This clonotype has a handful of counts. The chain joins TRBV2 to TRBJ2-3; 9 positions match TRBD1. CDR1 is SNHLY and CDR2 is FYNNEI in the germline V gene. V lost 9 bases and J lost 0; bases outside the gene matches: 4. The CDR3 contains 14 residues. The CDR3 protein is CASNGQGSTDTQYF. Here the CDR3 DNA reads TGTGCCAGTAATGGACAGGGGAGCACAGATACGCAGTATTTT.

The chain has TRBV5-1 and TRBJ1-1, with a weak D call TRBD1 (5 bases). CDR1 is SGHRS and CDR2 is YFSETQ in the germline V gene. V dropped 4 bases and J dropped 1 base, with 11 bases sitting between them. The CDR3 length is 14 residues. This CDR3 is CASSDFTGNTEAFF. Here the CDR3 DNA reads TGCGCCAGCAGCGACTTCACAGGGAACACTGAAGCTTTCTTT.

This clonotype was counted at least ten times. This chain uses TRBV4-3 with TRBJ1-1, with D maybe TRBD1 (5 bases). This CDR3 is 14 amino acids long. V lost 5 bases, J lost 7 bases, and 17 bases lay in between. From germline, CDR1 is LGHNA and CDR2 YSLEER. CDR3 region: CASSSGGGRGEAFF. DNA of the CDR3: TGCGCCAGCAGCTCCGGGGGGGGACGGGGTGAAGCTTTCTTT.

In its sample, this clonotype was seen a few times. The genes are TRBV6-1 and TRBJ2-1, with TRBD2 identical over 10 bases. The trim removed 10 bases at V and 7 bases at J, leaving 13 bases unmatched. The germline gives CDR1 MNHNS, CDR2 SASEGT. The CDR3 length is 15 residues. CDR3 in amino acids: CATTGASGRGNEQFF. Here the CDR3 DNA reads TGTGCCACCACAGGGGCTAGCGGGAGAGGGAATGAGCAGTTCTTC.

The J gene is TRBJ2-5, the V gene TRBV5-1, with 7 bases aligning to TRBD1. CDR3 length: 15 residues. Unmatched junction bases numbered 4, after V lost 2 bases and J lost 0 bases. Germline V gene data show CDR1 as SGHRS and CDR2 as YFSETQ. CDR3 DNA sequence: TGCGCCAGCAGCTTTGGGGGACAGTACCAAGAGACCCAGTACTTC. Encoded protein: CASSFGGQYQETQYF. The full variable domain, with the rest looked up from reference TRBV5-1 and TRBJ2-5, is KAGVTQTPRYLIKTRGQQVTLSCSPISGHRSVSWYQQTPGQGLQFLFEYFSETQRNKGNFPGRFSGRQFSNSRSEMNVSTLELGDSALYLCASSFGGQYQETQYFGPGTRLLVL.

This clonotype was counted a few times. The CDR3 DNA sequence: TGTGCCAGCCAACGGTGGACAGAAGAGACCCAGTACTTC. Protein sequence: CASQRWTEETQYF. The V gene is TRBV6-1, the J gene TRBJ2-5, with a possible D match to TRBD1 (6 bases). Germline V gives CDR1 MNHNS, CDR2 SASEGT. V lost 8 bases, J lost 3 bases, and 13 bases lay in between. This CDR3 contains 13 residues.

The chain links TRBV29-1 to TRBJ1-1; D remains ambiguous. The V gene lost 6 bases and the J gene lost 1 base, with 9 bases spanning the gap. Looked up from germline, CDR1 is SQVTM and CDR2 is ANQGSEA. The CDR3 consists of 12 residues. The CDR3 DNA reads as TGCAGCGTCGGAGGTTGGAACACTGAAGCTTTCTTT. Its protein product is CSVGGWNTEAFF.

A few counts support this clonotype. The CDR3 loop is CASSRKQLDNEQFF. DNA for the CDR3: TGCGCCAGCAGCCGGAAGCAGCTAGACAATGAGCAGTTCTTC. The chain is built from TRBV5-1 and TRBJ2-1; D ambiguous. Germline V lookup: CDR1 SGHRS, CDR2 YFSETQ. V shed 4 bases and J shed 5 bases, with 13 bases lying between them. The CDR3 contains 14 residues.

In its sample, this clonotype was seen a few times. The chain couples TRBV27 to TRBJ2-3; 7 bases map to TRBD1. Per the germline V gene, CDR1 is MNHEY and CDR2 is SMNVEV (reference sequence). Trimming cost V 7 bases and J 4 bases; bases outside gene matches: 11. The CDR3 consists of 15 residues. The CDR3 sequence: CASTPSRGSADTQYF. The CDR3 DNA reads TGTGCCAGCACTCCCTCCAGGGGGTCCGCAGATACGCAGTATTTT.

The sample holds many counts of this clonotype. CDR3 loop: CASRGETQYF. Here the CDR3 DNA reads TGTGCCAGCAGAGGAGAGACCCAGTACTTC. The chain links TRBV27 to TRBJ2-5, with unresolved D. This CDR3 has 10 residues. Deletions cut 6 bases from V and 4 bases from J, with 3 bases between. Germline CDR1 and CDR2: MNHEY and SMNVEV (reference sequence).

This clonotype showed up many times. The J gene is TRBJ1-6, the V gene TRBV7-2; D is unclear. Trimming pared 3 bases from V and 9 bases from J, leaving 6 bases between. The germline gives CDR1 SGHTA, CDR2 FQGNSA. The CDR3 consists of 12 residues. CDR3 protein: CASSFRGSPLHF. CDR3 DNA: TGTGCCAGCAGCTTTCGGGGTTCACCCCTCCACTTT. Drawing the rest from reference TRBV7-2 and TRBJ1-6, the complete variable domain is GAGVSQSPSNKVTEKGKDVELRCDPISGHTALYWYRQSLGQGLEFLIYFQGNSAPDKSGLPSDRFSAERTGGSVSTLTIQRTQQEDSAVYLCASSFRGSPLHFGNGTRLTVT.

Notes on this clonotype: A read error may account for a junction end that differs from germline. The rearrangement links TRBV10-3 to TRBJ2-1; TRBD1 aligns across 7 bases. CDR3 size: 17 residues. CDR1 and CDR2 from the germline V gene are ENHRY and SYGVKD. CDR3 DNA sequence: TGTGCCATCAGTGAGTCGGGACAGTCCGTCTCCTACAATGGGCAGTTCTTC. It codes for CAISESGQSVSYNGQFF.

This clonotype was detected ten times or more. The chain is built from TRBV10-3 and TRBJ2-3, with 8 bases matching TRBD2. CDR1 and CDR2 (germline): ENHRY, SYGVKD. The CDR3 sequence is 15 residues long. Trimming cost V 5 bases and J 5 bases; bases outside gene matches: 9. The CDR3 loop is CAISLAGGAGDTQYF. The CDR3 DNA reads TGTGCCATCAGTCTCGCGGGGGGAGCAGGAGATACGCAGTATTTT.

This clonotype occurred a few times. J is TRBJ1-6 and V is TRBV20-1; a weak D match, TRBD1 (5 bases). Germline loops: CDR1 DFQATT, CDR2 SNEGSKA (reference sequence). With 1 base removed from V and 10 bases from J, the gap between germline ends came to 23 bases. This CDR3 has 17 amino acids. As DNA, the CDR3 is TGCAGTGCTAGAGCAAGGGATTCAGGGACGAGGATGTCACCCCTCCACTTT. Residues: CSARARDSGTRMSPLHF.